The 28 T cell receptor beta chains below all came from one sample that was sequenced in a study of blood T cell repertoires in COVID-19. Repertoires were generated with immunoSEQ multiplex PCR, while TCRdb's copy carries only in-frame clones and drops some. The sample shows approximately 300,000 clones, roughly 90% of them seen only once. Sequencing used PBMCs or T cells enriched from blood (not recorded which). The receptor source for this set is a woman aged 25 to 39 who had recovered from COVID-19.

The V call is TRBV5-1, the J call TRBJ2-1; 8 bases match TRBD2. The CDR3 contains 16 residues. V was clipped by 2 bases and J by 5 bases; unmatched bases: 9. Per germline, CDR1 SGHRS and CDR2 YFSETQ. CDR3 bases: TGCGCCAGCAGCTTCCAATTAGCGGGAATAAACAATGAGCAGTTCTTC. Amino acids: CASSFQLAGINNEQFF.

The V and J genes are TRBV5-5 and TRBJ1-2, with TRBD1 identical over 11 bases. From germline, CDR1 is SGHKS and CDR2 YYEKEE (reference sequence). The ends lost 2 bases at V and 12 bases at J; junction bases unmatched: 3. The CDR3 loop spans 12 amino acids. The CDR3: CASSFRDRGNTF. The CDR3 DNA follows: TGTGCCAGCAGCTTCAGGGACAGGGGGAACACCTTC.

The chain is built from TRBV18 and TRBJ2-1, with D unresolved. V shed 5 bases and J shed 9 bases, with 11 bases lying between them. Germline V gives CDR1 KGHSH, CDR2 LQKENI. The CDR3 has 12 amino acids. The CDR3 spells CASSSQPGEQFF. CDR3 nucleotide sequence: TGTGCCAGCTCATCTCAACCAGGTGAGCAGTTCTTC.

In its sample, this clone was seen once. The chain uses TRBV4-1 and TRBJ2-3, with 9 bases that match TRBD2. The germline V gene encodes CDR1 MGHRA and CDR2 YSYEKL. The CDR3 is 16 amino acids. With 4 bases clipped from V and 0 bases from J, the junction kept 5 bases outside the gene matches. The CDR3 loop reads CASSPRLAASTDTQYF. The CDR3 DNA reads TGCGCCAGCAGCCCCCGACTAGCGGCTAGCACAGATACGCAGTATTTT.

This chain links TRBV6-2 or TRBV6-3 with TRBJ1-6; no clear D. V lost 2 bases and J lost 5, with 10 bases in between. Germline V lookup: CDR1 MNHEY, CDR2 SVGEGT. The CDR3 contains 15 residues. The CDR3 nucleotides read TGTGCCAGCAGTTACGGTTCGAGAAATAATTCACCCCTCCACTTT. This gives the protein CASSYGSRNNSPLHF.

The chain employs TRBV30 and TRBJ1-1; D gene ambiguous. Germline CDR1 GTSNPN, CDR2 SVGIG (reference sequence). Deletions cut 2 bases from V and 7 bases from J, with 11 bases between. This CDR3 has 12 amino acids. This CDR3 reads CAWSTRGGEAFF. The CDR3, as DNA: TGTGCCTGGAGTACCCGGGGTGGTGAAGCTTTCTTT.

The chain carries TRBV27 and TRBJ2-1; the match to TRBD2 covers 9 bases. CDR1 is MNHEY, CDR2 SMNVEV, per germline (reference sequence). This CDR3 has 14 amino acids. V shed 6 bases and J 5 bases; nucleotides not matched to a gene: 5. The CDR3 DNA sequence: TGTGCCAGCAGGCCTAGCGGGGTAAACAATGAGCAGTTCTTC. This translates into CASRPSGVNNEQFF.

The J gene is TRBJ1-1, the V gene TRBV28, with 8 bases aligning to TRBD1. The CDR3 covers 14 residues. CDR1 is MDHEN and CDR2 is SYDVKM in the germline V gene. V trimming: 8 bases; J trimming: 1 base; junction bases outside the gene matches: 6. The CDR3 DNA reads TGTGCCAGCGGCTTGGGACAGGCGAACACTGAAGCTTTCTTT. It yields the protein CASGLGQANTEAFF.

The chain uses TRBV10-3 and TRBJ1-3; D is undetermined. Germline CDR1 and CDR2: ENHRY and SYGVKD. V lost 8 bases, J lost 0 bases, and 5 bases lay in between. CDR3 length equals 12 residues. The chain's CDR3 is CAIGNSGNTIYF. In nucleotides, the CDR3 is TGTGCCATCGGCAACTCTGGAAACACCATATATTTT.

The chain couples TRBV7-2 to TRBJ2-3; TRBD2 matches at 7 bases. The CDR3 totals 15 residues. From germline, CDR1 is SGHTA and CDR2 FQGNSA. V shed 5 bases, J shed 5 bases, and the junction held 10 bases outside the gene matches. The CDR3 coding sequence is TGTGCCAGCAGCCCTTGGGGGGGAGCTGGAGATACGCAGTATTTT. The encoded protein is CASSPWGGAGDTQYF.

V is TRBV28 and J is TRBJ2-7, with 7 nucleotides matching TRBD1. V lost 8 bases and J lost 2; bases outside the gene matches: 3. This CDR3 comprises 12 residues. The germline CDR1 and CDR2 sequences are MDHEN and SYDVKM. The CDR3 DNA reads as TGTGCCAGCCGACAGGGAACCTACGAGCAGTACTTC. It translates to CASRQGTYEQYF.

The chain has TRBV2 and TRBJ1-4; D remains ambiguous. The length of the CDR3 is 15 residues. V lost 3 bases to trimming and J lost 3 bases, with 11 bases between them. Germline-derived CDR1 and CDR2 are SNHLY and FYNNEI. This CDR3 reads CASSEGSWANEKLFF. Here the CDR3 DNA reads TGTGCCAGCAGTGAGGGCAGCTGGGCTAATGAAAAACTGTTTTTT.

V usage is TRBV9 and J usage is TRBJ1-1; D gene uncertain. V dropped 1 base and J dropped 11 bases, with 15 bases sitting between them. The CDR3 covers 13 residues. Germline CDR1 reads SGDLS; CDR2 reads YYNGEE. DNA of the CDR3: TGTGCCAGCAGCGTAATGAGTGAGGGAGAGGCTTTCTTT. This encodes CASSVMSEGEAFF.

The chain recombines TRBV7-9 with TRBJ2-1, with D perhaps matching TRBD2 (6 bases). Between the trimmed V and J ends, which lost 1 base and 9 bases, there was a span of 22 bases. CDR1 and CDR2 from the germline V gene are SEHNR and FQNEAQ (reference sequence). CDR3 length: 17 residues. CDR3 sequence: CASSLVGSGRRSGEQFF. The CDR3 DNA follows: TGTGCCAGCAGCTTAGTTGGTAGCGGCCGCCGATCCGGTGAGCAGTTCTTC.

This chain connects TRBV28 to TRBJ1-1, with 8 bases aligning to TRBD1. The germline CDR1 and CDR2 sequences are MDHEN and SYDVKM. J lost 0 bases, V lost 5 bases, and 8 bases had no gene match. The CDR3 totals 16 residues. The CDR3, as DNA: TGTGCCAGCAGTGCACACAGGGGGAACCTGAACACTGAAGCTTTCTTT. Amino acids: CASSAHRGNLNTEAFF.

The genes are TRBV28 and TRBJ1-2; tentative D call: TRBD1 (6 bases). V dropped 2 bases and J dropped 8 bases, with 12 bases sitting between them. Germline assignment: CDR1 MDHEN and CDR2 SYDVKM. The CDR3 runs to 13 residues. Written as DNA, the CDR3 is TGTGCCAGCAGTTTACTACAGGGTGCCGGCTACACCTTC. This codes for CASSLLQGAGYTF.

The chain links TRBV5-1 to TRBJ1-2; 7 bases are a match to TRBD1. This CDR3 is 15 amino acids long. V lost 0 bases to trimming and J lost 1 base; unmatched junction nucleotides: 3. CDR1 is SGHRS and CDR2 is YFSETQ in the germline V gene. CDR3 bases: TGCGCCAGCAGCTTGGATAGGGGGCTTAACTATGGCTACACCTTC. This gives the protein CASSLDRGLNYGYTF.

The chain has TRBV7-2 and TRBJ2-1, with D perhaps TRBD1 (5 bases). There are 12 residues in the CDR3. Germline V lookup: CDR1 SGHTA, CDR2 FQGNSA. V shed 4 bases and J shed 9 bases, with 10 bases lying between them. The CDR3, as DNA: TGTGCCAGCAGCTCGGTAGGGGCTGAGCAGTTCTTC. It yields the protein CASSSVGAEQFF.

The V call is TRBV6-5, the J call TRBJ1-2; 8 bases fit TRBD1. Per germline, CDR1 MNHEY and CDR2 SVGAGI. V gave up 0 bases and J gave up 3 bases; unmatched junction bases: 6. CDR3 length: 16 amino acids. The CDR3 here is CASSYSRTGQDYGYTF. In DNA, the CDR3 is TGTGCCAGCAGTTACTCTCGGACAGGGCAGGACTATGGCTACACCTTC.

This clone was counted once. The chain carries TRBV6-2 or TRBV6-3 and TRBJ2-2; 10 nucleotides align to TRBD1. This CDR3 has 17 amino acids. Germline assignment: CDR1 MNHEY and CDR2 SVGEGT. After removal of 1 base from V and 5 bases from J, the junction contained 7 bases not matched to a gene. The CDR3 DNA is TGTGCCAGCAGTTACTATGTGACAGGGGGCGCGACCGGGGAGCTGTTTTTT. Protein product: CASSYYVTGGATGELFF.

The rearrangement uses TRBV5-5 and TRBJ2-7; TRBD2 is a possible D gene (5 bases). CDR3 length: 15 residues. Trimming left V 5 bases short and J 2 bases short, with 17 bases between. Germline CDR1 SGHKS, CDR2 YYEKEE (reference sequence). This CDR3 reads CASRRNAASPYEQYF. The CDR3 coding sequence is TGTGCCAGCAGACGGAACGCGGCTAGCCCCTACGAGCAGTACTTC.

V usage is TRBV2 and J usage is TRBJ2-1; the match to TRBD1 covers 10 bases. The CDR3 has 12 amino acids. Germline-derived CDR1 and CDR2 are SNHLY and FYNNEI. The trim removed 2 bases at V and 14 bases at J, leaving 3 bases unmatched. The CDR3 nucleotides are TGTGCCAGCAGTGAAACAGGGACAGGGGAGTTCTTC. Its protein product is CASSETGTGEFF. Supplemented by reference TRBV2 and TRBJ2-1, the full variable domain reads EPEVTQTPSHQVTQMGQEVILRCVPISNHLYFYWYRQILGQKVEFLVSFYNNEISEKSEIFDDQFSVERPDGSNFTLKIRSTKLEDSAMYFCASSETGTGEFFGPGTRLTVL.

V and J are TRBV5-4 and TRBJ1-1; 9 nucleotides line up with TRBD1. Germline lookup yields CDR1 SGHNT and CDR2 YYREEE (reference sequence). The CDR3 has 12 residues. V lost 2 bases and J lost 9; bases outside the gene matches: 2. CDR3 residues: CASSLGQGQAFF. CDR3 nucleotide sequence: TGTGCCAGCAGCTTAGGACAGGGGCAAGCTTTCTTT.

The chain links TRBV6-5 to TRBJ1-6, with no clear D. Trimming shortened V by 6 bases and J by 10 bases, and 10 bases separated the two germline ends. The CDR3 loop spans 12 amino acids. Germline lookup yields CDR1 MNHEY and CDR2 SVGAGI. CDR3 region: CASSLPGSPLHF. The CDR3 nucleotides are TGTGCCAGCAGCCTACCGGGATCACCCCTCCACTTT.

The chain links TRBV7-9 to TRBJ2-5; 8 nucleotides agree with TRBD2. The CDR3 consists of 14 residues. The junction had 8 bases not matched to a gene; V was cut back by 8 bases and J by 3 bases. Germline values: CDR1 SEHNR, CDR2 FQNEAQ (reference sequence). The CDR3 sequence is CASGVRGGEETQYF. As DNA, the CDR3 is TGTGCCAGCGGCGTCCGGGGGGGAGAAGAGACCCAGTACTTC.

V and J are TRBV7-3 and TRBJ2-2; weak D call: TRBD2 (6 bases). Looked up from germline, CDR1 is SGHTA and CDR2 is FQGTGA. The CDR3 runs 14 residues. Trimming took off 4 bases at V and 7 bases at J, with 13 bases between the two ends. This CDR3 reads CASSSVPRGGELFF. CDR3 in DNA: TGTGCCAGCAGCTCGGTACCGCGGGGCGGGGAGCTGTTTTTT. Filled out from reference TRBV7-3 and TRBJ2-2, the complete variable domain reads GAGVSQTPSNKVTEKGKYVELRCDPISGHTALYWYRQSLGQGPEFLIYFQGTGAADDSGLPNDRFFAVRPEGSVSTLKIQRTERGDSAVYLCASSSVPRGGELFFGEGSRLTVL.

This clone was detected only once. J is TRBJ2-5 and V is TRBV28; D is perhaps TRBD2 (7 bases). Trimming took off 1 base at V and 2 bases at J, with 14 bases between the two ends. CDR1 is MDHEN, CDR2 SYDVKM, per germline. This CDR3 has 16 residues. The CDR3 DNA reads TGTGCCAGCAGTTTATACGCGGGGGCCACTCAAGAGACCCAGTACTTC. Amino acids: CASSLYAGATQETQYF.

This chain joins TRBV6-5 and TRBJ1-4; perhaps TRBD1 as D (6 bases). The CDR3 has 14 amino acids. Per germline, CDR1 MNHEY and CDR2 SVGAGI. V was clipped by 8 bases and J by 8 bases, with 18 bases between them. CDR3 sequence reads: CASFQSGGREKLFF. The CDR3 nucleotides are TGTGCCAGCTTTCAAAGCGGGGGCCGAGAAAAACTGTTTTTT.